The 16 T cell receptor beta chains presented below share a single source sample, sequenced in a study of post-analysis software for immune sequencing data. General study results and limits: Five or six TRBV segments, TRBV5-6, TRBV5-1 and TRBV20-1 among them, were found more frequent in patients than controls.

Their specific antigens are unknown. TCR beta cDNA libraries included unique molecular identifiers. TCRdb passed the PCR reads through MiXCR, listing each CDR3 protein once. Counted here are about half a million distinct CDR3 sequences, around 36% occurring once; the ten biggest clones make up less than 6%. The sample was blood. These receptors originate from a girl younger than 18 with multiple sclerosis.

This clonotype was observed a few times. CDR3 in amino acids: CASSQAGTSGYNEQFF. CDR3 bases: TGTGCCAGCAGCCAAGCCGGGACTAGCGGTTACAATGAGCAGTTCTTC. The V gene is TRBV3-1, the J gene TRBJ2-1; 11 bases align to TRBD2. The CDR3 is 16 amino acids. Germline V gene lookup returns CDR1 LGHDT and CDR2 YNNKEL (reference sequence). V dropped 1 base and J dropped 4; count of bases not matched to a gene: 3.

This clonotype has a handful of counts. This rearrangement joins TRBV18 to TRBJ2-5; 11 bases agree with TRBD1. Matching the DNA end better, TRBJ2-7 makes the J call doubtful. The CDR3 sequence is 15 residues long. The germline gives CDR1 KGHSH, CDR2 LQKENI. The CDR3 loop is CASSPGQGVYDEQYF. Written as DNA, the CDR3 is TGTGCCAGCTCACCGGGACAGGGGGTTTATGACGAGCAGTACTTC.

V usage is TRBV6-1 and J usage is TRBJ2-6; D perhaps matches TRBD1 (5 bases). The V end lost 4 bases, the J end lost 7 bases, and 14 bases lay between the germline ends. This CDR3 comprises 15 residues. Per germline, CDR1 MNHNS and CDR2 SASEGT. The CDR3 is CASSVRTWGANVLTF. The CDR3 DNA reads as TGTGCCAGCAGTGTTCGGACATGGGGAGCCAACGTCCTGACTTTC.

Comments on this clonotype: This may come from a read error, since a much larger clone is one base off. The rearrangement links TRBV12-3 or TRBV12-4 to TRBJ2-7; D is uncertain. The CDR3 covers 13 residues. DNA of the CDR3: TGTGTCAGCAGTAAGACCCTGGGCCACGAGCAGTACTTC. Its translation: CVSSKTLGHEQYF.

The J gene is TRBJ1-2, the V gene TRBV6-5; no definite D call. The CDR3 is 13 amino acids. V lost 2 bases and J 7 bases, leaving 11 bases between the germline ends. CDR1 MNHEY and CDR2 SVGAGI come from the germline V gene. The CDR3 protein is CASSYPPKAGYTF. CDR3 nucleotides: TGTGCCAGCAGTTACCCTCCGAAAGCTGGCTACACCTTC.

The V and J genes are TRBV5-1 and TRBJ1-6; the match to TRBD1 covers 11 bases. The CDR3 length is 15 residues. The V segment lost 2 bases and the J segment 12 bases; nucleotides outside the gene matches: 7. CDR1 is SGHRS, CDR2 YFSETQ, per germline. CDR3: CASSLEGQGVRPLHF. CDR3 nucleotides: TGCGCCAGCAGCTTAGAGGGACAGGGGGTAAGACCCCTCCACTTT. Full variable domain (remainder filled in from reference TRBV5-1 and TRBJ1-6): KAGVTQTPRYLIKTRGQQVTLSCSPISGHRSVSWYQQTPGQGLQFLFEYFSETQRNKGNFPGRFSGRQFSNSRSEMNVSTLELGDSALYLCASSLEGQGVRPLHFGNGTRLTVT.

The rearrangement uses TRBV3-1 and TRBJ2-5; D gene unclear. The V gene lost 0 bases and the J gene lost 5 bases, with 13 bases spanning the gap. The CDR3 has 15 residues. The V gene's germline CDR1 is LGHDT and CDR2 YNNKEL (reference sequence). CDR3 nucleotides: TGTGCCAGCAGCCAAGAGGCAGGCCTCAGGGAGACCCAGTACTTC. It yields the protein CASSQEAGLRETQYF.

This clonotype showed up many times. The chain joins TRBV6-5 to TRBJ2-3; no clear D. Germline CDR1 and CDR2: MNHEY and SVGAGI. The CDR3 is made up of 14 amino acids. V gave up 6 bases and J gave up 2 bases, with 12 bases separating them. CDR3 nucleotides: TGTGCCAGCAGCCTCAGGACGGCCACAGATACGCAGTATTTT. Its translation is CASSLRTATDTQYF.

The chain couples TRBV6-2 or TRBV6-3 to TRBJ2-7; 7 positions agree with TRBD1. The DNA matches TRBJ2-5 better at its end, which makes the J call doubtful. CDR1 MNHEY and CDR2 SVGEGT come from the germline V gene. This CDR3 is built from 15 residues. The CDR3 is CASRPGEGAKETQYF. The CDR3, as DNA: TGTGCCAGCAGGCCGGGTGAGGGGGCTAAGGAGACCCAGTACTTC.

The CDR3 reads CASSPSLTGSYNEQFF. The CDR3 region has the DNA TGTGCCAGCTCACCATCTCTTACGGGGTCATACAATGAGCAGTTCTTC. The chain recombines TRBV18 with TRBJ2-1, with a weak D call TRBD2 (5 bases). The germline CDR1 and CDR2 sequences are KGHSH and LQKENI. V was trimmed by 2 bases and J by 4 bases, leaving 15 bases between them. This CDR3 has 16 amino acids.

In this sample, this clonotype turned up a few times. One end of the junction fails to match germline, which may point to a read error. The CDR3 protein is CTSSGTSGGYEQYF. DNA of the CDR3: TGCACCAGCAGCGGAACCTCAGGAGGATACGAGCAGTACTTC. V usage is TRBV5-1 and J usage is TRBJ2-7; tentative D call: TRBD2 (5 bases). Germline lookup yields CDR1 SGHRS and CDR2 YFSETQ. The CDR3 extends over 14 amino acids.

This sequence joins TRBV5-5 and TRBJ2-7; D is perhaps TRBD1 (5 bases). Per germline, CDR1 SGHKS and CDR2 YYEKEE (reference sequence). Between the trimmed V and J ends, which lost 0 bases and 3 bases, there was a span of 13 bases. This CDR3 contains 15 residues. The CDR3 DNA is TGTGCCAGCAGCTTGGGGGGCAGGGTCAGCTACGAGCAGTACTTC. Translated, it gives CASSLGGRVSYEQYF.

The chain carries TRBV7-2 and TRBJ1-4; D unclear. V was trimmed by 1 base and J by 0 bases, leaving 12 bases between them. In germline, CDR1 is SGHTA, CDR2 FQGNSA. The CDR3 runs 17 residues. CDR3 nucleotide sequence: TGTGCCAGCAGCTTAGGACCCTACGGGGCAACTAATGAAAAACTGTTTTTT. This sequence encodes CASSLGPYGATNEKLFF.

This sequence joins TRBV29-1 and TRBJ2-1, with D possibly TRBD1 on 6 matching bases. CDR3 length equals 12 residues. Trimming took off 3 bases at V and 7 bases at J, with 10 bases between the two ends. Germline V CDR1 and CDR2: SQVTM, ANQGSEA. The DNA of the CDR3 is TGCAGCGTTGAGGACAGTGTAAATGAGCAGTTCTTC. Translated, it gives CSVEDSVNEQFF.

The genes are TRBV20-1 and TRBJ1-4, with TRBD1 identical over 8 bases. Germline lookup yields CDR1 DFQATT and CDR2 SNEGSKA (reference sequence). V shed 5 bases and J 5 bases; nucleotides not matched to a gene: 4. The CDR3 contains 13 residues. CDR3 protein: CSAPRGRNEKLFF. CDR3 nucleotides: TGCAGTGCTCCCAGGGGGCGCAATGAAAAACTGTTTTTT.

The sample holds a few counts of this clonotype. Here the CDR3 DNA reads TGTGCCAGCAGCCAAGAGGGACTAGCGGGGGCTTACCAAGAGACCCAGTACTTC. As protein: CASSQEGLAGAYQETQYF. This chain links TRBV3-1 with TRBJ2-5, with TRBD2 matching 14 bases. The CDR3 covers 18 residues. V was pared by 0 bases and J by 0 bases, with 3 bases of the junction left unmatched. Germline CDR1 reads LGHDT; CDR2 reads YNNKEL (reference sequence).